This T cell receptor beta chain was found in a study of blood T cell repertoires in COVID-19. This clone was picked up one time. Germline V CDR1 and CDR2: SGHDN, FVKESK. CDR3 size: 13 residues. The ends were cut back, 6 bases at V and 6 bases at J, with 14 bases in the middle. Authors' analysis steps: The authors estimated nucleated cell counts from reference gene primer amplification. Assay used: immunoSEQ multiplex PCR; TCRdb lists only in-frame clones, some missing. D and trimming come from the DNA, and the V and J calls and clone size come from that table. Of a few hundred thousand clones in the sample, about four fifths were seen once.

The V call is TRBV14, the J call TRBJ2-5, with D maybe TRBD1 (6 bases). This clonotype originated in a person between 65 and 80 years old with COVID-19, enrolled during active disease. The sample was peripheral blood. The CDR3 DNA sequence: TGTGCCAGCAGGGCACAGGGATCCCAGACCCAGTACTTC. Amino acids: CASRAQGSQTQYF. Variable domain in full (rest from reference TRBV14 and TRBJ2-5): EAGVTQFPSHSVIEKGQTVTLRCDPISGHDNLYWYRRVMGKEIKFLLHFVKESKQDESGMPNNRFLAERTGGTYSTLKVQPAELEDSGVYFCASRAQGSQTQYFGPGTRLLVL.